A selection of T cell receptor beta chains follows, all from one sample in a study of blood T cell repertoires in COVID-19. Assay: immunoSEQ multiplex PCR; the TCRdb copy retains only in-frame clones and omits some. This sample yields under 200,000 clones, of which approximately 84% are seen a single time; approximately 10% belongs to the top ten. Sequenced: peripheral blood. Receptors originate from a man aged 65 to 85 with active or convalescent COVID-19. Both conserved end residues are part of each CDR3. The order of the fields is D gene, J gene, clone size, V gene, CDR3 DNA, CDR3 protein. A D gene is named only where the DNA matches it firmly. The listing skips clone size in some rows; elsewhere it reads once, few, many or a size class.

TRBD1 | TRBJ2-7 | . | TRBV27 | TGTGCCAGCAGTCCACGACAGGGTATGATGTCTTACGAGCAGTACTTC | CASSPRQGMMSYEQYF
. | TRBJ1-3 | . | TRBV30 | TGTGCCTGGAGTGGCTCTTGGTCAACCCCGGGGACCATATATTTT | CAWSGSWSTPGTIYF
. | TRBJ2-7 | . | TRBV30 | TGTGCCAGACGGAGGGGGCGCTTGGACGAGCAGTACTTC | CARRRGRLDEQYF
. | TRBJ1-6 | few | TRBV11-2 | TGTGCCAGCAGCCCAAGAGGAGATAATTCACCCCTCCACTTT | CASSPRGDNSPLHF
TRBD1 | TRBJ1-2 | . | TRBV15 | TGTGCCACCAGGGATCGGGCAGGGGGCAGCCTGTCCTATGGCTACACCTTC | CATRDRAGGSLSYGYTF
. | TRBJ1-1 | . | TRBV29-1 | TGCAGCGTTGAACAACCCCCCGGGGAGACTGAAGCTTTCTTT | CSVEQPPGETEAFF
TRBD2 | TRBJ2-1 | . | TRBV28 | TGTGCCAGCAGCCCACTCGGGACTAGCCCTGTACAGTTCTTC | CASSPLGTSPVQFF
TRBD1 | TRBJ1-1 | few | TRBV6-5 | TGTGCCAGCAAAACGACAGGGAGAAACACTGAAGCTTTCTTT | CASKTTGRNTEAFF
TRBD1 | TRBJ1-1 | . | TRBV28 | TGTGCCAGCAGTTTCTCCTTGGGACAGGAGAAAGCTTTCTTT | CASSFSLGQEKAFF
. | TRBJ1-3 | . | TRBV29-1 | TGCAGCGTGAGAGGAGAAAACACCATATATTTT | CSVRGENTIYF
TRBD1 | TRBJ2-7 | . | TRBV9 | TGTGCCAGCAGCGTAGAGGGACAGGGGAATTACGAGCAGTACTTC | CASSVEGQGNYEQYF
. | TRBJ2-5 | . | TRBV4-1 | TGCGCCAGCAGCCAGGTTGGGCGGGATTTTCAAGAGACCCAGTACTTC | CASSQVGRDFQETQYF
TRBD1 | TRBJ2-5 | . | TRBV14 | TGTGCCAGCAGCCGTGACAGGGGATCTGAGACCCAGTACTTC | CASSRDRGSETQYF
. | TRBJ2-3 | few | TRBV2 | TGTGCCAGCAGTGAAGCGCCCCAGGGTGCCCAGTATTTT | CASSEAPQGAQYF
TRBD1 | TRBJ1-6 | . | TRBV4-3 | TGCGCCAGCAGCCAAGATCAGGTTCGGACAGGGCCTAATTCACCCCTCCACTTT | CASSQDQVRTGPNSPLHF
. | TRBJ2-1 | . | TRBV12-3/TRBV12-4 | TGTGCCAGCTGTGTCCTAGCAGGCAATGAGCAGTTCTTC | CASCVLAGNEQFF
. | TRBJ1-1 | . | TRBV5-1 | TGCGCCAGCAGCTTGGTGGAACAGGGTAAGACTGAAGCTTTCTTT | CASSLVEQGKTEAFF
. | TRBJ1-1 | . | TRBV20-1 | TGCAGTGCTAGTCTCCGACTCTGGAACACTGAAGCTTTCTTT | CSASLRLWNTEAFF
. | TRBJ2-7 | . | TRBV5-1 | TGCGCCAGCAGCTTGGGGCCGGGGGAGTCCTACGAGCAGTACTTC | CASSLGPGESYEQYF
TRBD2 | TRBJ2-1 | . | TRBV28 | TGTGCCAGCACGTCTAGCGGGAGGGCCAGCGATGAGCAGTTCTTC | CASTSSGRASDEQFF
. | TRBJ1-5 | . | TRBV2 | TGTGCCAGCAGTTCCGGGAGCTATCAGCCCCAGCATTTT | CASSSGSYQPQHF
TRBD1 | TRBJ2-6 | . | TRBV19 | TGTGCCAGTAGTGTGGGACAGAGCTTCTCTGGGGCCAACGTCCTGACTTTC | CASSVGQSFSGANVLTF
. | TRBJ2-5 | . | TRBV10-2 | TGCGCCAGTCATGGGGGGAACCAAGAGACCCAGTACTTC | CASHGGNQETQYF
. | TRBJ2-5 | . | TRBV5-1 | TGCGCCAGCAGCTTGACAGGGAATGATGAGACCCAGTACTTC | CASSLTGNDETQYF
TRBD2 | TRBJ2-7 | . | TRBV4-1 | TGCGCCAGCAGCCCTAGAGCCACTAGCGGGAGGGCCGATTTCTACGAGCAGTACTTC | CASSPRATSGRADFYEQYF
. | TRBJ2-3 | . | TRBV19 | TGTGCCAGTGGGCTGGGGCCGGATACGCAGTATTTT | CASGLGPDTQYF
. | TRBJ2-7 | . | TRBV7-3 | TGTGCCAGCTCACAGGGCGGAGGGAGGGCTGGCGAGCAGTACTTC | CASSQGGGRAGEQYF
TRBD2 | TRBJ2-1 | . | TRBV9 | TGTGCCAGCAGCGTAGAAGCGGGAGTATCCAGTGAGCAGTTCTTC | CASSVEAGVSSEQFF
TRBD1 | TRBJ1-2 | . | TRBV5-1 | TGCGCCAGCAGCCCAGACAGGGCGAACTATGGCTACACCTTC | CASSPDRANYGYTF
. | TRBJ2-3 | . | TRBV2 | TGTGCCAGCGGACTCTGGGCGACCACAGATACGCAGTATTTT | CASGLWATTDTQYF
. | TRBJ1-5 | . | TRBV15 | TGTGCCACCAGCTTCCAGCAGGGGACGGATCAGCCCCAGCATTTT | CATSFQQGTDQPQHF
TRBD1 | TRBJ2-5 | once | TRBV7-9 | TGTGCCAGCAGCCCCTGGACAGGGGGCGTGGTAGAGACCCAGTACTTC | CASSPWTGGVVETQYF
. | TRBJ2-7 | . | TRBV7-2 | TGTGCCAGCAGCCCCGGGACAAACACCTACGAGCAGTACTTC | CASSPGTNTYEQYF
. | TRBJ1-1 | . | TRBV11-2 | TGTGCCAGCAGCTCCCCCCTCCCCGCTGAAGCTTTCTTT | CASSSPLPAEAFF
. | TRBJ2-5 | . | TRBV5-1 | TGCGCCAGCAGCTATGCGGGAGAGACCCAGTACTTC | CASSYAGETQYF
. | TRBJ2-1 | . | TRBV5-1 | TGCGCCAGCAGTTTTCCGCCCACATATCGACAGGTGGGTTGGGAGATCGATGAGCAGTTCTTC | CASSFPPTYRQVGWEIDEQFF
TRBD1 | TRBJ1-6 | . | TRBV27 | TGTGCCAGCAGTTTTAGGACAGGGGTTAATTCACCCCTCCACTTT | CASSFRTGVNSPLHF
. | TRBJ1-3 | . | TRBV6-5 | TGTGCCAGCAGCGTGGGGGGGCGTAACACCATATATTTT | CASSVGGRNTIYF
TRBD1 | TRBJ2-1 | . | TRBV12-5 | TGTGCTAGTGGCCCGGACAGGGGGTCCTACAATGAGCAGTTCTTC | CASGPDRGSYNEQFF
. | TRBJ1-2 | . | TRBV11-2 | TGTGCCAGCAGCTTGCACCCGACAGGATATGGCTACACCTTC | CASSLHPTGYGYTF
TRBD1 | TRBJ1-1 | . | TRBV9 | TGTGCCAGCAGCGAAACTCAGGGGGCGTTCACTGAAGCTTTCTTT | CASSETQGAFTEAFF